One T cell receptor (beta chain) is described in this entry. The antigen is unknown. There are 18 residues in the CDR3. Trimming took 4 bases from V and 4 from J; bases not matched to a gene: 13. Germline V lookup: CDR1 SGHNT, CDR2 YYREEE (reference sequence). This specimen comes from a study of cytomegalovirus exposure and HLA in healthy donors. About the research overall: Previous work identified 90 million to 130 million unique TCR beta sequences from around 200 million T cells.

Whole-study findings and limits: Later, an analysis found that common viral pathogens appeared to be linked with several of the most significant clusters. A later analysis revealed that TCR association rates differed between HLA loci, peaking at DRB1 and bottoming out at HLA-C.

Regarding donors, all were healthy bone marrow donors. 60 Vbeta and 13 Jbeta primers were used in PCR. Assay used: immunoSEQ multiplex PCR; TCRdb lists only in-frame clones, some missing. This table has roughly 150,000 clones, 75% to 90% appearing once. This TCR came from a woman in her late teens or twenties in good health and CMV-seronegative. The chain joins TRBV5-4 to TRBJ2-5; 13 bases agree with TRBD2. The sample taken for sequencing was PBMCs. Here the CDR3 DNA reads TGTGCCAGCAGCCCAGAACATCAAGGACTAGCGGGGGCAGAGACCCAGTACTTC. Translating gives CASSPEHQGLAGAETQYF.